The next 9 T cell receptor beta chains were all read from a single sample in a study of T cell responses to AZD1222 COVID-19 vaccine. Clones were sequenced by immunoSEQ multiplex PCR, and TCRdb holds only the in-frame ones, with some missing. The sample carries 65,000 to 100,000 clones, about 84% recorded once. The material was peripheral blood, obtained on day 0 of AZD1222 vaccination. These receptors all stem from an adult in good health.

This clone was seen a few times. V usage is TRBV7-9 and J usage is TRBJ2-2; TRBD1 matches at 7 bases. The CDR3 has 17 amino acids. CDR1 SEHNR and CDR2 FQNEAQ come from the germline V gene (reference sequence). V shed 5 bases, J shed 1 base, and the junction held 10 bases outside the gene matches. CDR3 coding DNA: TGTGCCAGCAGCGGGACGACAGGGAACTTGAACACCGGGGAGCTGTTTTTT. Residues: CASSGTTGNLNTGELFF. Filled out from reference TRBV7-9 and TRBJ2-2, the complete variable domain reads DTGVSQNPRHKITKRGQNVTFRCDPISEHNRLYWYRQTLGQGPEFLTYFQNEAQLEKSRLLSDRFSAERPKGSFSTLEIQRTEQGDSAMYLCASSGTTGNLNTGELFFGEGSRLTVL.

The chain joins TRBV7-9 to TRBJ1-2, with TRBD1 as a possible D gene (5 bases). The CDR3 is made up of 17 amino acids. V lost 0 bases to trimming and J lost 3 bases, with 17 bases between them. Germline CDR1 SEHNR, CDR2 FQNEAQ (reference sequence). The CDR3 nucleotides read TGTGCCAGCAGCTTAGCCATGGGGACGGCTCAAGACTATGGCTACACCTTC. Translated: CASSLAMGTAQDYGYTF.

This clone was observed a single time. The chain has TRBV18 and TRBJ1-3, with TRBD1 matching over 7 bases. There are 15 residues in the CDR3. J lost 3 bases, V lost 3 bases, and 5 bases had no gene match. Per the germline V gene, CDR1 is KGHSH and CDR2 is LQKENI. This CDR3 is CASSPATGIGNTIYF. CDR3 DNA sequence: TGTGCCAGCTCACCCGCGACAGGGATTGGAAACACCATATATTTT. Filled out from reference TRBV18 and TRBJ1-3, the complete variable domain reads NAGVMQNPRHLVRRRGQEARLRCSPMKGHSHVYWYRQLPEEGLKFMVYLQKENIIDESGMPKERFSAEFPKEGPSILRIQQVVRGDSAAYFCASSPATGIGNTIYFGEGSWLTVV.

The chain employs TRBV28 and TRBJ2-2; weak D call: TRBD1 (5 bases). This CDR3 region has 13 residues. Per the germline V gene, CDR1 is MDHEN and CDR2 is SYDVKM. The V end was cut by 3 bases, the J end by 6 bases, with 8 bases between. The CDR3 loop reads CASSLTEPGELFF. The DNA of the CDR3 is TGTGCCAGCAGTTTGACAGAGCCCGGGGAGCTGTTTTTT. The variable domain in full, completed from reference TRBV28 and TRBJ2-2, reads DVKVTQSSRYLVKRTGEKVFLECVQDMDHENMFWYRQDPGLGLRLIYFSYDVKMKEKGDIPEGYSVSREKKERFSLILESASTNQTSMYLCASSLTEPGELFFGEGSRLTVL.

DNA of the CDR3: TGTGCCAGCAGCTTGGCTGGTAGCGGGGGCTTAAATCAGCCCCAGCATTTT. Its protein is CASSLAGSGGLNQPQHF. The chain joins TRBV5-4 to TRBJ1-5; D possibly corresponds to TRBD1 (6 bases). V lost 0 bases and J 4 bases, leaving 17 bases between the germline ends. Germline CDR1 reads SGHNT; CDR2 reads YYREEE (reference sequence). The CDR3 extends over 17 amino acids. Full variable domain (outside the CDR3, taken from reference TRBV5-4 and TRBJ1-5): ETGVTQSPTHLIKTRGQQVTLRCSSQSGHNTVSWYQQALGQGPQFIFQYYREEENGRGNFPPRFSGLQFPNYSSELNVNALELDDSALYLCASSLAGSGGLNQPQHFGDGTRLSIL.

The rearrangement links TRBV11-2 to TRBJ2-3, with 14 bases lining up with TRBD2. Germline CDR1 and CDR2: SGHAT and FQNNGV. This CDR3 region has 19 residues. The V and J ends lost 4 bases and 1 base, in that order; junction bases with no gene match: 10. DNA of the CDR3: TGTGCCAGCAGCTCTCCGGGACTAGCGGGAGTGGGCGGCACAGATACGCAGTATTTT. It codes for CASSSPGLAGVGGTDTQYF.

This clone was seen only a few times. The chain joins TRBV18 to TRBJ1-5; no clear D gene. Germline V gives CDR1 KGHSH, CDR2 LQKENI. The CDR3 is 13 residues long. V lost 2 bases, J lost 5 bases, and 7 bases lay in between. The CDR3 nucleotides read TGTGCCAGCTCACCATCGAGGGATCAGCCCCAGCATTTT. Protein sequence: CASSPSRDQPQHF.

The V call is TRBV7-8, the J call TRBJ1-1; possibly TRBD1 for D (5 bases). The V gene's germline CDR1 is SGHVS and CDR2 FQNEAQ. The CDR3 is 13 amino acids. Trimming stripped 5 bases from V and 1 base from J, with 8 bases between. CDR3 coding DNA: TGTGCCAGCAGCCGTAGGGGGAACACTGAAGCTTTCTTT. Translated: CASSRRGNTEAFF.

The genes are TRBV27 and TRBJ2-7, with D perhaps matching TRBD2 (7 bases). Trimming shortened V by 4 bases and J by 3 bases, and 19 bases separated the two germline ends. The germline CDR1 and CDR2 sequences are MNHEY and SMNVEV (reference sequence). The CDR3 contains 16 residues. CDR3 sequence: CASSSFGGPPGYEQYF. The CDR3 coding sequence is TGTGCCAGCAGTTCCTTCGGGGGGCCCCCCGGCTACGAGCAGTACTTC.